The 14 T cell receptor beta chains listed next were all sequenced from one sample in a study of blood T cell repertoires in COVID-19. TCRdb keeps only in-frame clones here, not all; method: immunoSEQ multiplex PCR. Of about 81,000 clones listed, around 89% are singletons. Sample: PBMCs or T cells enriched from blood (not recorded which). The receptors come from a woman aged 50 to 65 with acute COVID-19.

V and J are TRBV4-1 and TRBJ1-4; a weak D match, TRBD1 (5 bases). The CDR3 sequence is 13 residues long. Germline CDR1 and CDR2: MGHRA and YSYEKL. Between the trimmed V and J ends, which lost 1 base and 10 bases, there was a span of 10 bases. CDR3 protein: CASSQGWRGKLFF. The CDR3 nucleotides are TGCGCCAGCAGCCAAGGTTGGAGGGGAAAACTGTTTTTT.

The rearrangement joins TRBV5-6 to TRBJ1-4, with 7 bases aligning to TRBD1. CDR3 length equals 14 residues. The ends lost 4 bases at V and 7 bases at J; junction bases unmatched: 7. In germline, CDR1 is SGHDT, CDR2 YYEEEE. The CDR3 nucleotides read TGTGCCAGCAGCCCGGACAGGTTTCGTGAAAAACTGTTTTTT. Protein sequence: CASSPDRFREKLFF.

The chain employs TRBV15 and TRBJ2-2; 12 bases agree with TRBD2. With 3 bases clipped from V and 4 bases from J, the junction kept 0 bases outside the gene matches. The CDR3 runs 15 residues. Germline-derived CDR1 and CDR2 are LNHNV and YYDKDF (reference sequence). In nucleotides, the CDR3 is TGTGCCACCAGCAGGACTAGCGGGAGCACCGGGGAGCTGTTTTTT. This translates into CATSRTSGSTGELFF.

In its sample, this clone was seen once. This chain connects TRBV10-1 to TRBJ2-1; 9 positions agree with TRBD1. Germline V CDR1 and CDR2: WNHNN, SYGVQD (reference sequence). This CDR3 has 16 amino acids. V dropped 0 bases and J dropped 2; count of bases not matched to a gene: 2. The CDR3 region has the DNA TGCGCCAGCAGTGAGTCCGGGACAGGGCCCTACAATGAGCAGTTCTTC. It encodes CASSESGTGPYNEQFF.

V usage is TRBV9 and J usage is TRBJ1-1; D ambiguous. The CDR3 sequence is 13 residues long. V dropped 0 bases and J dropped 3 bases, with 6 bases sitting between them. Per germline, CDR1 SGDLS and CDR2 YYNGEE. CDR3 sequence reads: CASSVGDYTEAFF. The CDR3 DNA reads TGTGCCAGCAGCGTAGGTGACTACACTGAAGCTTTCTTT.

The chain has TRBV19 and TRBJ1-1, with D possibly TRBD1 on 5 matching bases. The CDR3 spans 19 residues. The V end lost 8 bases, the J end lost 2 bases, and 30 bases lay between the germline ends. Germline values: CDR1 LNHDA, CDR2 SQIVND (reference sequence). CDR3 residues: CASGLVPQARIRGNTEAFF. The CDR3 nucleotides read TGTGCCAGTGGCCTAGTTCCCCAGGCCCGGATAAGGGGAAACACTGAAGCTTTCTTT.

This sequence joins TRBV29-1 and TRBJ1-3; D remains ambiguous. V shed 4 bases and J shed 0 bases, with 7 bases lying between them. This CDR3 has 13 residues. Germline V gene sequence: CDR1 SQVTM, CDR2 ANQGSEA. In DNA form, the CDR3 reads TGCAGCGTTGGACTTAGCTCTGGAAACACCATATATTTT. It yields the protein CSVGLSSGNTIYF.

The J gene is TRBJ2-7, the V gene TRBV7-2; tentatively, D is TRBD1 (5 bases). V lost 5 bases and J 2 bases, leaving 13 bases between the germline ends. Germline CDR1 reads SGHTA; CDR2 reads FQGNSA. The CDR3 is made up of 14 amino acids. In DNA, the CDR3 is TGTGCCAGCAGCACCCAAGGGGATGCCTACGAGCAGTACTTC. Protein sequence: CASSTQGDAYEQYF.

The chain carries TRBV7-6 and TRBJ1-1, with D perhaps TRBD1 (5 bases). Trimming removed 5 bases at V and 2 bases at J, with 9 bases between. The CDR3 loop spans 13 amino acids. From germline, CDR1 is SGHVS and CDR2 FNYEAQ. DNA of the CDR3: TGTGCCAGCAGCCTGGACACAAACACTGAAGCTTTCTTT. Translation: CASSLDTNTEAFF.

V and J are TRBV19 and TRBJ2-5; D perhaps matches TRBD2 (5 bases). This CDR3 is 13 amino acids long. CDR1 is LNHDA, CDR2 SQIVND, per germline (reference sequence). V was cut by 8 bases and J by 5 bases, with 15 bases left in between. The CDR3 here is CASGRGPRETQYF. The CDR3 DNA follows: TGTGCCAGTGGGAGAGGGCCTAGGGAGACCCAGTACTTC.

This clone has a handful of counts. The gene calls are TRBV6-5 and TRBJ2-7; no firm D call. The germline gives CDR1 MNHEY, CDR2 SVGAGI. This CDR3 comprises 13 residues. V was pared by 8 bases and J by 1 base, with 12 bases between. CDR3 nucleotide sequence: TGTGCCAGCCGATCAGACTTTTCCTACGAGCAGTACTTC. This translates into CASRSDFSYEQYF.

The CDR3 loop is CSVYGGREDTQYF. DNA of the CDR3: TGCAGCGTTTATGGCGGGAGGGAGGATACGCAGTATTTT. The J gene is TRBJ2-3, the V gene TRBV29-1; 9 nucleotides line up with TRBD2. The trim removed 5 bases at V and 6 bases at J, leaving 6 bases unmatched. Per the germline V gene, CDR1 is SQVTM and CDR2 is ANQGSEA. CDR3 length: 13 amino acids.

The chain employs TRBV6-5 and TRBJ2-7; D ambiguous. V was shortened by 0 bases and J by 3 bases, with 6 bases between the two germline ends. Per germline, CDR1 MNHEY and CDR2 SVGAGI. The CDR3 has 13 amino acids. CDR3 DNA: TGTGCCAGCAGTTACTCGACTGACTACGAGCAGTACTTC. Translation gives CASSYSTDYEQYF.

Concerning this clone: Compared with germline, one end of the junction differs, possibly owing to a read error. CDR3 protein: CASSLTSGRAVSHEQYF. The CDR3 DNA sequence: TGTGCCAGCAGCCTGACTAGCGGGAGGGCCGTCTCCCACGAGCAGTACTTC. The chain has TRBV5-4 and TRBJ2-7; 14 positions match TRBD2. Germline V CDR1 and CDR2: SGHNT, YYREEE (reference sequence). There are 17 residues in the CDR3.